Only one count was recorded for the clone carrying this TCR beta chain. The PCR contained 60 Vbeta and 13 Jbeta primers. Measured with immunoSEQ multiplex PCR; TCRdb has only the in-frame clones, and not every one. This table holds about 180,000 clones, about 78% found once. The sample is drawn from a study of cytomegalovirus exposure and HLA in healthy donors. Study-wide context: Genotyping of about 400 donors showed that over 80% belonged to the Caucasian-associated ancestry cluster.

CDR1 and CDR2 (germline): SGHKS, YYEKEE (reference sequence). Trimming left V 4 bases short and J 2 bases short, with 3 bases between. This CDR3 spans 11 amino acids. The chain is built from TRBV5-5 and TRBJ1-2, with D unclear. The sample comprised PBMCs. The origin of this receptor is a man in his forties or fifties in good health and CMV-seronegative. CDR3 bases: TGTGCCAGCAGCGAGAACTATGGCTACACCTTC. Protein sequence: CASSENYGYTF.